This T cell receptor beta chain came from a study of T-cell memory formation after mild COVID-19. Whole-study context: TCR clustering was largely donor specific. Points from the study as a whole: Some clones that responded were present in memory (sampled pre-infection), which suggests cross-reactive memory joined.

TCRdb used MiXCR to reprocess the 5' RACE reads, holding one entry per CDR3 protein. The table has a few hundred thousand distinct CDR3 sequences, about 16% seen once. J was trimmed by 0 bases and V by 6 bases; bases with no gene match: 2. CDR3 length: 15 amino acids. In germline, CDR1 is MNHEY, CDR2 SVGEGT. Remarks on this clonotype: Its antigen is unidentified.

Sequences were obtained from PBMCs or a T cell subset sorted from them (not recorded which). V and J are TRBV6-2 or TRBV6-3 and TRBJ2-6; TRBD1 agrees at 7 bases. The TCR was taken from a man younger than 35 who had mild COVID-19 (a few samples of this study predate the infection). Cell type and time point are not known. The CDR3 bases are TGTGCCAGCAGGACAGGGTACTCTGGGGCCAACGTCCTGACTTTC. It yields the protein CASRTGYSGANVLTF.